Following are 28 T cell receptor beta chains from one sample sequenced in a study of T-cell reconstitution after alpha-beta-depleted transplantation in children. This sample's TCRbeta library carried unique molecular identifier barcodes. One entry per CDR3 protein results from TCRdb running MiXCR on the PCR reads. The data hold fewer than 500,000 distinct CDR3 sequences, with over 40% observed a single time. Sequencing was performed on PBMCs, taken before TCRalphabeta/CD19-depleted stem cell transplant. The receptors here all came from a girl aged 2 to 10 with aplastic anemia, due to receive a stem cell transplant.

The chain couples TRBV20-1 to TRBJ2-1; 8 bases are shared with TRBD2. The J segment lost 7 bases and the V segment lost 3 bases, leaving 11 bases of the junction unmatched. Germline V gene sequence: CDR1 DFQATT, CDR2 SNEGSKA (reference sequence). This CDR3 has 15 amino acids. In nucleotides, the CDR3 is TGCAGTGCTAGCCCCGGGGCTAGCGGGTTGAATGAGCAGTTCTTC. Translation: CSASPGASGLNEQFF.

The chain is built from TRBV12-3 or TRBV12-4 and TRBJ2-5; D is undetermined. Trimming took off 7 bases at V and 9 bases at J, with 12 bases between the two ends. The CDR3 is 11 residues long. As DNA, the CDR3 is TGTGCCAGCATGGCCCGGAAGGCCCAGTACTTC. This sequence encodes CASMARKAQYF.

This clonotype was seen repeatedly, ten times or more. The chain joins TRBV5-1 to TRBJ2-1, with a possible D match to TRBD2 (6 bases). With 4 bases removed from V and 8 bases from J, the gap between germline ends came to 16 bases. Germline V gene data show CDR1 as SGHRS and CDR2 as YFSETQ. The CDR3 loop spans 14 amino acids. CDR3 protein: CASSPGDSRHEQFF. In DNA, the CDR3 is TGCGCCAGCAGCCCGGGGGACTCACGCCATGAGCAGTTCTTC.

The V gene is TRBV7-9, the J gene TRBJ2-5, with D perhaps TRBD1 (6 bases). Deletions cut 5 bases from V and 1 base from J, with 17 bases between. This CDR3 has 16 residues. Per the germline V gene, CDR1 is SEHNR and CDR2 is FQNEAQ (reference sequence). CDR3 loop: CASSPDARGSQETQYF. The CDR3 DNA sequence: TGTGCCAGCAGCCCCGACGCGAGGGGGAGCCAAGAGACCCAGTACTTC.

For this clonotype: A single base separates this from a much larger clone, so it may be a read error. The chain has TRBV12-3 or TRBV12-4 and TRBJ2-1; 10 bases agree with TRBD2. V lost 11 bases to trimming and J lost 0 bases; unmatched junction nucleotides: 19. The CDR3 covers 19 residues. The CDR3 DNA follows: TGTGCCTGCTGTTTTCTCCTCACTAGCGGGAAGAGCTCCTACAATGAGCAGTTCTTC. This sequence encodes CACCFLLTSGKSSYNEQFF.

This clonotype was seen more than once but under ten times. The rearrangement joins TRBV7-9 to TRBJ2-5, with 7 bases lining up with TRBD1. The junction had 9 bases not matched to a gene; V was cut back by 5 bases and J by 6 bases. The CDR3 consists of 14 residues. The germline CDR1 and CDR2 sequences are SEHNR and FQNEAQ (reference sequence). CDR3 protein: CASSEHRGSQTQYF. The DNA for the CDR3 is TGTGCCAGCAGCGAGCACAGGGGATCGCAGACCCAGTACTTC.

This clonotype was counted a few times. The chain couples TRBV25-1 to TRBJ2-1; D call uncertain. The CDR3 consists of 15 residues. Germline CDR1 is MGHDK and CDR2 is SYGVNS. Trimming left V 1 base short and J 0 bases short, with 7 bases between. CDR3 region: CASSESAGSYNEQFF. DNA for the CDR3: TGTGCCAGCAGTGAATCGGCAGGCTCCTACAATGAGCAGTTCTTC.

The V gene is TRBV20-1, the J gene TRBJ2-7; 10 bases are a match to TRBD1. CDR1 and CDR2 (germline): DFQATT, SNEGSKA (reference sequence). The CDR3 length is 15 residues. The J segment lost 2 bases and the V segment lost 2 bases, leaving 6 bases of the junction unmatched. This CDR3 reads CSARFPGQGTYEQYF. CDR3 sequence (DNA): TGCAGTGCTAGATTTCCGGGACAGGGGACCTACGAGCAGTACTTC.

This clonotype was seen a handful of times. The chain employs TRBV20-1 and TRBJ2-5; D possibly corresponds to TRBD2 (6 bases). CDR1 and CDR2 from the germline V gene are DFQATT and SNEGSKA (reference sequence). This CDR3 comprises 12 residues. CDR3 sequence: CSTIWREETQYF. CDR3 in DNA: TGCAGCACGATTTGGAGGGAAGAGACCCAGTACTTC.

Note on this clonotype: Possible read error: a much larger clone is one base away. The DNA for the CDR3 is TGTGCCAGCAGCTTAGGTGTGTTTAGCAATCAGCCCCAGCATTTT. Translating it yields CASSLGVFSNQPQHF. The chain has TRBV7-8 and TRBJ1-5; D not certain. V was clipped by 1 base and J by 0 bases, with 7 bases between them. This CDR3 region has 15 residues. Germline assignment: CDR1 SGHVS and CDR2 FQNEAQ.

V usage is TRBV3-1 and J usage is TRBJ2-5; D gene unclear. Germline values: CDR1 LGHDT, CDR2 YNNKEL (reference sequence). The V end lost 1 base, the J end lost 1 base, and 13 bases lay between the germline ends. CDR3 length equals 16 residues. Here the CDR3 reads CASSQVRVASQETQYF. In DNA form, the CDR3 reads TGTGCCAGCAGCCAAGTTCGGGTGGCCAGCCAAGAGACCCAGTACTTC.

The CDR3 nucleotides are TGTGCCAGTAGTCCCCGGACTAGCGGCCTCTACAATGAGCAGTTCTTC. Translated, it gives CASSPRTSGLYNEQFF. The V gene is TRBV19, the J gene TRBJ2-1; TRBD2 agrees at 10 bases. From germline, CDR1 is LNHDA and CDR2 SQIVND (reference sequence). V lost 5 bases and J lost 3; bases outside the gene matches: 7. This CDR3 has 16 residues.

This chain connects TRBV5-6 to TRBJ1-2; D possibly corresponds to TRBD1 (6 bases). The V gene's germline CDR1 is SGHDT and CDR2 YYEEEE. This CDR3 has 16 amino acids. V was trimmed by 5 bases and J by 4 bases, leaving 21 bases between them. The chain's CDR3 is CASSSNLHRAVYGYTF. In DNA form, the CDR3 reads TGTGCCAGCAGTAGCAACCTTCACAGGGCGGTCTATGGCTACACCTTC. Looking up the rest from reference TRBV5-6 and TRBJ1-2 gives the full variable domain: DAGVTQSPTHLIKTRGQQVTLRCSPKSGHDTVSWYQQALGQGPQFIFQYYEEEERQRGNFPDRFSGHQFPNYSSELNVNALLLGDSALYLCASSSNLHRAVYGYTFGSGTRLTVV.

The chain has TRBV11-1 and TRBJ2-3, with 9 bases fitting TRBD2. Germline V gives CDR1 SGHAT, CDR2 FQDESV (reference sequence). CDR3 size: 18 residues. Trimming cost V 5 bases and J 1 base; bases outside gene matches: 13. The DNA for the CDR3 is TGTGCCAGCAGCATAGAGACTAGCGGCCGTTCGGGCACAGATACGCAGTATTTT. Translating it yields CASSIETSGRSGTDTQYF. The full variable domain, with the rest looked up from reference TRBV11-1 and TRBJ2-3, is EAEVAQSPRYKITEKSQAVAFWCDPISGHATLYWYRQILGQGPELLVQFQDESVVDDSQLPKDRFSAERLKGVDSTLKIQPAELGDSAMYLCASSIETSGRSGTDTQYFGPGTRLTVL.

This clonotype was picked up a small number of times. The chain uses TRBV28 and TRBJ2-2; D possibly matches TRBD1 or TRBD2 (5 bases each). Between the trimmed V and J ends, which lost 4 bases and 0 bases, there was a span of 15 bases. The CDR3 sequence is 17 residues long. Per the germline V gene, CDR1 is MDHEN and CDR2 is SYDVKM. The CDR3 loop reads CASSSLGRGANTGELFF. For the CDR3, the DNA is TGTGCCAGCAGTTCCCTAGGAAGAGGGGCGAACACCGGGGAGCTGTTTTTT.

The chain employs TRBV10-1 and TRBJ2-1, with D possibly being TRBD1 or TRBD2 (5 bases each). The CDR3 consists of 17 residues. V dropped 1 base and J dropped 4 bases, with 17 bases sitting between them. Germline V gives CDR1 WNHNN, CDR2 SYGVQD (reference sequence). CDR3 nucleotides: TGCGCCAGCAGTGAGTGGGGGTCAGGGAAGGGGTACAATGAGCAGTTCTTC. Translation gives CASSEWGSGKGYNEQFF.

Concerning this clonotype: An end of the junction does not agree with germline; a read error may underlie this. For the CDR3, the DNA is TGCTGTGCCCCCCCGACTAGCGGGAGGGTTCGGTACAATGAGCAGTTCTTC. It yields the protein CCAPPTSGRVRYNEQFF. The chain couples TRBV20-1 to TRBJ2-1; TRBD2 matches 14 bases. This CDR3 contains 17 residues. The germline gives CDR1 DFQATT, CDR2 SNEGSKA (reference sequence).

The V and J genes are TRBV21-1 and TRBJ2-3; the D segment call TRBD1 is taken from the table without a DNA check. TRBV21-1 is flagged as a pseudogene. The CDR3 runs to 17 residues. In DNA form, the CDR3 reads TGTGCCAGCAGTGAAGCCACCCGGTTGAGGGGCACAGATACGCAGTATTTT. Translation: CASSEATRLRGTDTQYF.

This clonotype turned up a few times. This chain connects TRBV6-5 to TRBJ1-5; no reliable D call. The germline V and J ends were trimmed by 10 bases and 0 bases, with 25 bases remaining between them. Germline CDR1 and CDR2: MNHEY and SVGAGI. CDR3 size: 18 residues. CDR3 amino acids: CAIIPDAREPYSNQPQHF. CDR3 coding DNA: TGTGCCATCATTCCCGACGCCCGCGAGCCTTATAGCAATCAGCCCCAGCATTTT.

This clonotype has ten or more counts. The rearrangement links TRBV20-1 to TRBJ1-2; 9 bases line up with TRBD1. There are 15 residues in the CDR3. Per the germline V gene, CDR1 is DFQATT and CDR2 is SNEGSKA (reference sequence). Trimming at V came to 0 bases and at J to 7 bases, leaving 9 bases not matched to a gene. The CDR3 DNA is TGCAGTGCTAGAGATTGGACCGCACAGGGGGCTGGCTACACCTTC. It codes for CSARDWTAQGAGYTF.

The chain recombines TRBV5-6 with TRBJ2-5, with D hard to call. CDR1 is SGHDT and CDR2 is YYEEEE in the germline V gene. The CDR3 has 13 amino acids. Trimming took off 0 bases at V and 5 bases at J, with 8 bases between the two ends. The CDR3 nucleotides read TGTGCCAGCAGCTTGGTCATCGCGGAGACCCAGTACTTC. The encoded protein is CASSLVIAETQYF.

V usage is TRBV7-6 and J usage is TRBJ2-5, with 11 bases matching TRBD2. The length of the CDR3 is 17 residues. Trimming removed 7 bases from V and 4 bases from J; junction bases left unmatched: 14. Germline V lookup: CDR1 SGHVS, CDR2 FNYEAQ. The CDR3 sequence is CASTPGGLAGGRETQYF. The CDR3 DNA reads TGTGCCAGCACCCCTGGGGGGCTAGCGGGAGGTAGAGAGACCCAGTACTTC.

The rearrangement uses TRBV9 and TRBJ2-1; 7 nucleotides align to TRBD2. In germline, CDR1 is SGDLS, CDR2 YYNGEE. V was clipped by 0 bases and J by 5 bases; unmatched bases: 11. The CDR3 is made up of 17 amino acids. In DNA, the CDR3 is TGTGCCAGCAGCGTAGAGTCGGCGGGAGAAGAGGACAATGAGCAGTTCTTC. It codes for CASSVESAGEEDNEQFF.

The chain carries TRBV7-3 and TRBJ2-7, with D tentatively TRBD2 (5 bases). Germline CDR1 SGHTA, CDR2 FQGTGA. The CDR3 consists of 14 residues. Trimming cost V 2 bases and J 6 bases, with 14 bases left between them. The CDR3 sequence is CASSLGFGEGEQYF. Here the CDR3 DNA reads TGTGCCAGCAGCTTAGGTTTCGGGGAAGGCGAGCAGTACTTC.

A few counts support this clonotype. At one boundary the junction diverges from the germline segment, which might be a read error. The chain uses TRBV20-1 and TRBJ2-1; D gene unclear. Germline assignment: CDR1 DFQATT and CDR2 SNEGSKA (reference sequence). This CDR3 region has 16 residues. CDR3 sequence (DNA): TGCAGTGCAAGAGGTACGGGCCGCCGCTCCTACAATGAGCAGTTCTTC. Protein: CSARGTGRRSYNEQFF.

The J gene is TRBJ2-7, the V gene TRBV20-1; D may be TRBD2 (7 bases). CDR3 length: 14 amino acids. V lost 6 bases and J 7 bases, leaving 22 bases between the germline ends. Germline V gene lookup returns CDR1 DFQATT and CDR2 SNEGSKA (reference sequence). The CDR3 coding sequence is TGCAGTGCAGAGGGAGGGGGGCCCCCAGAGGAGCAGTACTTC. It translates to CSAEGGGPPEEQYF.

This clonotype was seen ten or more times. CDR3 protein: CASSQDTAGGEETQYF. CDR3 nucleotide sequence: TGTGCCAGCAGCCAAGATACGGCGGGAGGAGAGGAGACCCAGTACTTC. V is TRBV3-1 and J is TRBJ2-5; TRBD2 aligns across 8 bases. The ends lost 0 bases at V and 5 bases at J; junction bases unmatched: 8. There are 16 residues in the CDR3. CDR1 is LGHDT and CDR2 is YNNKEL in the germline V gene (reference sequence).

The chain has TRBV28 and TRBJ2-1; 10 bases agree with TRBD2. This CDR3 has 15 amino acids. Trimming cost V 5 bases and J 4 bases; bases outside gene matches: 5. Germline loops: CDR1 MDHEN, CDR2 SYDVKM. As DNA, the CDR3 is TGTGCCAGCAGTCTAGCGGGAGTAGTTTACAATGAGCAGTTCTTC. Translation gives CASSLAGVVYNEQFF.